This TCR beta chain was captured in a study of cytomegalovirus exposure and HLA in healthy donors. With 60 Vbeta and 13 Jbeta primers, the PCR was carried out. The data were produced by immunoSEQ multiplex PCR, yet TCRdb's version contains in-frame clones alone and is incomplete. The table shows about 35,000 clones, with around three quarters occurring only once. Germline-derived CDR1 and CDR2 are GTSNPN and SVGIG (reference sequence). CDR3 length equals 12 residues. Trimming took off 0 bases at V and 3 bases at J, with 6 bases between the two ends. Details on this clone: Its matching antigen is unknown.

Overall study results and limits: TCR beta V- and J-gene trimming, according to a later analysis, was linked to a missense DCLRE1C variant. Some TCR beta chains (more than 150 of them) were listed as cytomegalovirus-associated. Using the classifier, cytomegalovirus status was reportedly diagnosed with high specificity and sensitivity.

This sequence joins TRBV30 and TRBJ2-7, with D unresolved. The clonotype comes from a male donor in good health and CMV-seronegative. The sample consisted of PBMCs. This CDR3 reads CAWSVTFYEQYF. The DNA of the CDR3 is TGTGCCTGGAGTGTTACATTCTACGAGCAGTACTTC.